Below are 24 T cell receptor beta chains sequenced from a single sample in a study of blood T cell repertoires in COVID-19. Assay: immunoSEQ multiplex PCR; the TCRdb copy retains only in-frame clones and omits some. The sample lists 250,000 to 350,000 clones, more than 75% occurring once. Sequenced sample: peripheral blood. Receptors originate from a woman between 50 and 59 years old who had recovered from COVID-19.

The chain recombines TRBV27 with TRBJ2-7; 7 positions match TRBD1. The V and J ends lost 6 bases and 3 bases, in that order; junction bases with no gene match: 8. The CDR3 spans 14 residues. Germline values: CDR1 MNHEY, CDR2 SMNVEV (reference sequence). CDR3 region: CASSKNRGFYEQYF. For the CDR3, the DNA is TGTGCCAGCAGCAAAAACAGGGGATTCTACGAGCAGTACTTC.

This chain uses TRBV5-4 with TRBJ2-5, with D perhaps matching TRBD2 (5 bases). Germline lookup yields CDR1 SGHNT and CDR2 YYREEE (reference sequence). With 2 bases removed from V and 3 bases from J, the gap between germline ends came to 8 bases. The CDR3 loop spans 13 amino acids. CDR3 sequence reads: CASSFGNEETQYF. CDR3 in DNA: TGTGCCAGCAGCTTCGGGAACGAAGAGACCCAGTACTTC.

The V call is TRBV5-1, the J call TRBJ2-1; 8 bases are a match to TRBD2. Trimming removed 0 bases from V and 6 bases from J; junction bases left unmatched: 5. The germline V gene has CDR1 SGHRS and CDR2 YFSETQ. The CDR3 is 15 residues long. CDR3 in DNA: TGCGCCAGCAGCTTGGGCGGGAGGCCGGGCAATGAGCAGTTCTTC. This gives the protein CASSLGGRPGNEQFF.

The table lists this clone with a few counts. The rearrangement links TRBV5-5 to TRBJ2-7, with 9 bases lining up with TRBD1. Per the germline V gene, CDR1 is SGHKS and CDR2 is YYEKEE (reference sequence). V lost 5 bases and J lost 7; bases outside the gene matches: 10. This CDR3 is 14 amino acids long. CDR3 sequence: CASRLEGQGREQYF. The CDR3 DNA is TGTGCCAGCAGGTTAGAGGGACAGGGAAGAGAGCAGTACTTC. The full variable domain, completed using reference TRBV5-5 and TRBJ2-7, is DAGVTQSPTHLIKTRGQQVTLRCSPISGHKSVSWYQQVLGQGPQFIFQYYEKEERGRGNFPDRFSARQFPNYSSELNVNALLLGDSALYLCASRLEGQGREQYFGPGTRLTVT.

The CDR3 sequence: CAISEKGTANEKLFF. CDR3 bases: TGTGCCATCAGTGAAAAGGGGACAGCGAACGAAAAACTGTTTTTT. The V call is TRBV10-3, the J call TRBJ1-4, with 7 bases identical to TRBD1. The germline V gene encodes CDR1 ENHRY and CDR2 SYGVKD. Trimming at V came to 3 bases and at J to 8 bases, leaving 9 bases not matched to a gene. The CDR3 is made up of 15 amino acids.

The rearrangement uses TRBV4-3 and TRBJ2-3; 9 positions match TRBD2. V lost 2 bases, J lost 4 bases, and 4 bases stayed unmatched. The CDR3 is 15 amino acids. From germline, CDR1 is LGHNA and CDR2 YSLEER. DNA of the CDR3: TGCGCCAGCAGCCAAAGTCTAGCGGGATCAGATACGCAGTATTTT. Translating it yields CASSQSLAGSDTQYF.

This clone appeared once. The chain recombines TRBV5-1 with TRBJ1-5, with D perhaps TRBD1 (6 bases). Germline V gene data show CDR1 as SGHRS and CDR2 as YFSETQ. V was pared by 4 bases and J by 1 base, with 12 bases between. CDR3 size: 15 residues. DNA of the CDR3: TGCGCCAGCAGCCTGCTGGGGGCGAGCAATCAGCCCCAGCATTTT. As protein: CASSLLGASNQPQHF.

The chain links TRBV6-6 to TRBJ1-4; possibly TRBD1 for D (5 bases). The CDR3 has 14 residues. Per the germline V gene, CDR1 is MNHNY and CDR2 is SVGAGI (reference sequence). V was clipped by 2 bases and J by 8 bases, with 12 bases between them. In DNA form, the CDR3 reads TGTGCCAGCAGTTACCGGCAGGGCTACGAAAAACTGTTTTTT. Translating gives CASSYRQGYEKLFF.

The gene calls are TRBV4-1 and TRBJ2-4; 10 positions match TRBD2. The CDR3 spans 19 residues. Germline V gene data show CDR1 as MGHRA and CDR2 as YSYEKL. V was pared by 1 base and J by 0 bases, with 9 bases of the junction left unmatched. CDR3: CASSQGASGSTLAKNIQYF. DNA for the CDR3: TGCGCCAGCAGCCAAGGGGCTAGCGGGAGCACCCTAGCCAAAAACATTCAGTACTTC.

V and J are TRBV20-1 and TRBJ1-5; D might be TRBD1 (5 bases). CDR1 is DFQATT and CDR2 is SNEGSKA in the germline V gene (reference sequence). This CDR3 comprises 16 residues. V gave up 3 bases and J gave up 1 base, with 16 bases separating them. The CDR3 loop reads CSASRDGTMSNQPQHF. CDR3 DNA: TGCAGTGCTAGTAGGGACGGGACTATGAGCAATCAGCCCCAGCATTTT.

Only a few counts were recorded for this clone. The sample carries other DNA sequences with the same CDR3. The rearrangement links TRBV7-2 to TRBJ2-2; 11 bases match TRBD2. The V and J ends lost 3 bases and 0 bases, in that order; junction bases with no gene match: 0. Germline V CDR1 and CDR2: SGHTA, FQGNSA. The CDR3 totals 16 residues. CDR3: CASSLGLAANTGELFF. As DNA, the CDR3 is TGTGCCAGCAGCTTGGGACTAGCGGCGAACACCGGGGAGCTGTTTTTT.

The chain combines TRBV4-1 with TRBJ1-2; 9 nucleotides agree with TRBD1. Unmatched junction bases numbered 10, after V lost 4 bases and J lost 4 bases. The germline V gene encodes CDR1 MGHRA and CDR2 YSYEKL. This CDR3 is 16 amino acids long. The CDR3 coding sequence is TGCGCCAGCAGCCTCTTCCACAGGGGGCGCTTCTATGGCTACACCTTC. It translates to CASSLFHRGRFYGYTF.

The J gene is TRBJ1-4, the V gene TRBV10-1, with D possibly being TRBD1 (5 bases). Trimming took off 6 bases at V and 0 bases at J, with 23 bases between the two ends. Looked up from germline, CDR1 is WNHNN and CDR2 is SYGVQD (reference sequence). The CDR3 length is 19 residues. In DNA, the CDR3 is TGCGCCAGCAGCGGAAGTATAGGACAAAAACCCGCAACTAATGAAAAACTGTTTTTT. This codes for CASSGSIGQKPATNEKLFF.

Regarding this clone: The germline gene is not matched at one end of the junction; a read error may be the cause. This chain joins TRBV2 and TRBJ2-1; 10 bases map to TRBD2. Germline V CDR1 and CDR2: SNHLY, FYNNEI. The CDR3 has 15 amino acids. CDR3 region: CASLLLAGEAPEKFF. In DNA form, the CDR3 reads TGTGCCAGCCTCCTTCTAGCGGGGGAGGCTCCTGAGAAGTTCTTC.

V usage is TRBV7-2 and J usage is TRBJ2-3; 10 nucleotides align to TRBD2. The J segment lost 6 bases and the V segment lost 1 base, leaving 4 bases of the junction unmatched. This CDR3 is built from 15 residues. Germline CDR1 is SGHTA and CDR2 is FQGNSA. The CDR3 DNA sequence: TGTGCCAGCAGCTTAGATAGCGGGGGGTGGGATACGCAGTATTTT. Protein sequence: CASSLDSGGWDTQYF.

About this clone: Germline and junction disagree at one end, which may indicate a read error. The V gene is TRBV28, the J gene TRBJ1-2; 8 positions agree with TRBD1. The CDR3 totals 18 residues. CDR1 is MDHEN and CDR2 is SYDVKM in the germline V gene. CDR3 DNA sequence: TGTGCCACCAGTTTGGAGACAGGGGCGGCGTCGCGTTGGTACGGCTACACCTTC. It codes for CATSLETGAASRWYGYTF.

The V gene is TRBV11-2, the J gene TRBJ2-5; 11 bases map to TRBD2. There are 14 residues in the CDR3. The V gene's germline CDR1 is SGHAT and CDR2 FQNNGV. The junction had 2 bases not matched to a gene; V was cut back by 5 bases and J by 3 bases. The DNA of the CDR3 is TGTGCCAGCAGCCGGGGACTAGCGGAAGAGACCCAGTACTTC. It specifies CASSRGLAEETQYF. The whole variable domain, remainder taken from reference TRBV11-2 and TRBJ2-5, is EAGVAQSPRYKIIEKRQSVAFWCNPISGHATLYWYQQILGQGPKLLIQFQNNGVVDDSQLPKDRFSAERLKGVDSTLKIQPAKLEDSAVYLCASSRGLAEETQYFGPGTRLLVL.

The chain couples TRBV3-1 (or the pseudogene TRBV3-2) to TRBJ2-1; D might be TRBD2 (5 bases). This CDR3 contains 13 residues. Trimming removed 4 bases at V and 4 bases at J, with 8 bases between. The germline V gene encodes CDR1 LGHDT and CDR2 YNNKEL (reference sequence). CDR3 in DNA: TGTGCCAGCAGCCCCGGGATTTACAATGAGCAGTTCTTC. Translating it yields CASSPGIYNEQFF.

This clone was detected only a few times. This rearrangement joins TRBV28 to TRBJ2-5, with D possibly matching TRBD1 (6 bases). The CDR3 spans 15 residues. The V gene's germline CDR1 is MDHEN and CDR2 SYDVKM. The V end was cut by 1 base, the J end by 5 bases, with 14 bases between. CDR3 region: CASSLSAGAGETQYF. CDR3 nucleotide sequence: TGTGCCAGCAGTTTATCGGCAGGGGCCGGGGAGACCCAGTACTTC.

This sequence joins TRBV28 and TRBJ2-7, with 7 bases that match TRBD2. The CDR3 sequence is 14 residues long. V shed 11 bases, J shed 0 bases, and the junction held 10 bases outside the gene matches. The germline V gene has CDR1 MDHEN and CDR2 SYDVKM. The CDR3 loop is CASRRGGGSYEQYF. CDR3 bases: TGTGCCTCCCGGCGCGGGGGTGGCTCCTACGAGCAGTACTTC.

The chain is built from TRBV2 and TRBJ1-3; 8 bases are shared with TRBD1. Per germline, CDR1 SNHLY and CDR2 FYNNEI. The CDR3 runs 15 residues. Trimming at V came to 3 bases and at J to 2 bases, leaving 3 bases not matched to a gene. In DNA, the CDR3 is TGTGCCAGCAGTGATAACAGGGGGACTGGAAACACCATATATTTT. Its translation: CASSDNRGTGNTIYF.

This clone was counted only a few times. This sequence joins TRBV7-3 and TRBJ1-6; TRBD1 might be the D (6 bases). Per germline, CDR1 SGHTA and CDR2 FQGTGA. Trimming cost V 5 bases and J 10 bases, with 21 bases left between them. The length of the CDR3 is 16 residues. The CDR3 sequence: CASSLKGRGATSPLHF. The CDR3 DNA reads as TGTGCCAGCAGCCTCAAGGGGCGGGGGGCCACGTCACCCCTCCACTTT.

For this clone: The sample holds other DNA sequences that translate to the same CDR3. The chain combines TRBV5-4 with TRBJ2-1; 11 bases agree with TRBD1. This CDR3 is 15 amino acids long. V gave up 3 bases and J gave up 3 bases; unmatched junction bases: 2. Germline V gives CDR1 SGHNT, CDR2 YYREEE (reference sequence). The CDR3 nucleotides read TGTGCCAGCAGCTCCGGGACAGGGGGCTACAATGAGCAGTTCTTC. It translates to CASSSGTGGYNEQFF.

This chain uses TRBV5-5 with TRBJ1-2; no firm D call. Germline V gives CDR1 SGHKS, CDR2 YYEKEE (reference sequence). Trimming took off 1 base at V and 0 bases at J, with 7 bases between the two ends. The CDR3 runs 14 residues. CDR3 DNA: TGTGCCAGCAGCTTGTCCCGAGCTAACTATGGCTACACCTTC. Protein sequence: CASSLSRANYGYTF.